This entry lists 27 T cell receptor beta chains sequenced from one sample in a study of shared clonotypes between healthy human individuals. CD45RO negativity and positive selection for CCR7 defined naive CD8 cells, a population that excluded terminally differentiated effector memory CD45RA+ cells. The data were produced by immunoSEQ multiplex PCR, yet TCRdb's version contains in-frame clones alone and is incomplete. Among some 2,000,000 clones listed, roughly 95% were seen once. The sequenced sample consisted of naive CD8+ T cells sorted from blood. Every receptor here comes from a man younger than 35 in good health.

This clone was counted only a few times. The chain has TRBV7-9 and TRBJ1-3; D gene uncertain. The CDR3 has 15 residues. The V end lost 7 bases, the J end lost 0 bases, and 13 bases lay between the germline ends. In germline, CDR1 is SEHNR, CDR2 FQNEAQ (reference sequence). Here the CDR3 DNA reads TGTGCCAGCACCCCTGGACCGCTCTCTGGAAACACCATATATTTT. It is translated as CASTPGPLSGNTIYF.

The chain is built from TRBV27 and TRBJ1-5; D gene uncertain. Germline lookup yields CDR1 MNHEY and CDR2 SMNVEV (reference sequence). This CDR3 has 13 amino acids. Trimming left V 6 bases short and J 7 bases short, with 13 bases between. CDR3 loop: CASSQDGEQPQHF. The DNA for the CDR3 is TGTGCCAGCAGCCAGGACGGCGAACAGCCCCAGCATTTT.

V usage is TRBV27 and J usage is TRBJ1-1; D is ambiguous. This CDR3 is built from 13 residues. Per the germline V gene, CDR1 is MNHEY and CDR2 is SMNVEV (reference sequence). Trimming took off 5 bases at V and 5 bases at J, with 12 bases between the two ends. This CDR3 reads CASSAIYGTEAFF. DNA of the CDR3: TGTGCCAGCAGTGCTATTTACGGGACTGAAGCTTTCTTT.

The rearrangement uses TRBV7-9 and TRBJ1-1; D perhaps matches TRBD1 (6 bases). CDR3 length: 14 residues. Germline CDR1 reads SEHNR; CDR2 reads FQNEAQ (reference sequence). V was trimmed by 6 bases and J by 0 bases, leaving 11 bases between them. The CDR3 loop reads CASSRTALNTEAFF. As DNA, the CDR3 is TGTGCCAGCAGTAGGACAGCTCTGAACACTGAAGCTTTCTTT.

The chain carries TRBV7-9 and TRBJ1-2; D is perhaps TRBD1 (6 bases). Deletions cut 5 bases from V and 6 bases from J, with 16 bases between. CDR3 length equals 14 residues. The V gene's germline CDR1 is SEHNR and CDR2 FQNEAQ (reference sequence). The CDR3 nucleotides are TGTGCCAGCAGCACACTTCAGGGGTTCCATGGCTACACCTTC. Residues: CASSTLQGFHGYTF.

In regard to this clone: In the same sample, other DNA sequences code for this CDR3. The chain couples TRBV4-3 to TRBJ2-7, with D possibly being TRBD2 (5 bases). The CDR3 runs to 14 residues. The germline V and J ends were trimmed by 0 bases and 3 bases, with 9 bases remaining between them. Per the germline V gene, CDR1 is LGHNA and CDR2 is YSLEER. The CDR3 reads CASSQDLGDYEQYF. CDR3 coding DNA: TGCGCCAGCAGCCAAGATCTCGGGGACTACGAGCAGTACTTC.

The chain has TRBV15 and TRBJ1-3; D might be TRBD1 (6 bases). The germline gives CDR1 LNHNV, CDR2 YYDKDF (reference sequence). Trimming removed 0 bases from V and 1 base from J, with 13 bases in between. The CDR3 is made up of 17 amino acids. In DNA form, the CDR3 reads TGTGCCACCAGCAGAGATGGGGAGGGGGATTCTGGAAACACCATATATTTT. Translation: CATSRDGEGDSGNTIYF. Together with reference TRBV15 and TRBJ1-3, the CDR3 gives the full variable domain: DAMVIQNPRYQVTQFGKPVTLSCSQTLNHNVMYWYQQKSSQAPKLLFHYYDKDFNNEADTPDNFQSRRPNTSFCFLDIRSPGLGDTAMYLCATSRDGEGDSGNTIYFGEGSWLTVV.

This clone has only one observation. The V gene is TRBV29-1, the J gene TRBJ2-7; a weak D match, TRBD2 (6 bases). The V end was cut by 3 bases, the J end by 0 bases, with 18 bases between. The germline gives CDR1 SQVTM, CDR2 ANQGSEA. The CDR3 has 16 amino acids. Here the CDR3 reads CSVELEGTPYSYEQYF. The CDR3, as DNA: TGCAGCGTTGAGTTGGAGGGGACCCCCTACTCCTACGAGCAGTACTTC.

The chain is built from TRBV7-9 and TRBJ1-4; no definite D call. Trimming removed 5 bases at V and 7 bases at J, with 14 bases between. The CDR3 is 14 residues long. Looked up from germline, CDR1 is SEHNR and CDR2 is FQNEAQ (reference sequence). CDR3 in amino acids: CASSGWVVPEKLFF. The CDR3 DNA follows: TGTGCCAGCAGCGGGTGGGTCGTCCCTGAAAAACTGTTTTTT. The whole variable domain, filled in from reference TRBV7-9 and TRBJ1-4, reads DTGVSQNPRHKITKRGQNVTFRCDPISEHNRLYWYRQTLGQGPEFLTYFQNEAQLEKSRLLSDRFSAERPKGSFSTLEIQRTEQGDSAMYLCASSGWVVPEKLFFGSGTQLSVL.

The rearrangement joins TRBV13 to TRBJ2-5; no reliable D call. Per germline, CDR1 PRHDT and CDR2 FYEKMQ (reference sequence). Trimming left V 4 bases short and J 2 bases short, with 11 bases between. The CDR3 consists of 14 residues. CDR3 DNA: TGTGCCAGCAGCTCGGTATACATGCAAGAGACCCAGTACTTC. Its protein is CASSSVYMQETQYF. The complete variable domain, with remaining parts taken from reference TRBV13 and TRBJ2-5, reads AAGVIQSPRHLIKEKRETATLKCYPIPRHDTVYWYQQGPGQDPQFLISFYEKMQSDKGSIPDRFSAQQFSDYHSELNMSSLELGDSALYFCASSSVYMQETQYFGPGTRLLVL.

This chain joins TRBV5-1 and TRBJ2-3, with TRBD2 identical over 7 bases. V trimming: 2 bases; J trimming: 5 bases; junction bases outside the gene matches: 8. The CDR3 sequence is 15 residues long. Germline assignment: CDR1 SGHRS and CDR2 YFSETQ. The CDR3 sequence: CASSFFGGSKDTQYF. CDR3 sequence (DNA): TGCGCCAGCAGCTTTTTCGGGGGGTCCAAAGATACGCAGTATTTT.

The chain uses TRBV6-6 and TRBJ1-2; the D is unclear. The CDR3 consists of 12 residues. The V end lost 10 bases, the J end lost 5 bases, and 14 bases lay between the germline ends. The V gene's germline CDR1 is MNHNY and CDR2 SVGAGI (reference sequence). The CDR3 bases are TGTGCCATTCTCGACACGGGGTATGGCTACACCTTC. This sequence encodes CAILDTGYGYTF.

This clone was counted only a few times. Other DNA sequences of this sample code for an identical CDR3. V gene TRBV30 combines with J gene TRBJ1-2; TRBD1 aligns across 9 bases. This CDR3 contains 13 residues. Per the germline V gene, CDR1 is GTSNPN and CDR2 is SVGIG (reference sequence). The V and J ends lost 2 bases and 8 bases, in that order; junction bases with no gene match: 6. The CDR3 region is CAWSPGQGGGYTF. The CDR3 bases are TGTGCCTGGAGTCCGGGACAGGGCGGCGGCTACACCTTC. Supplemented by reference TRBV30 and TRBJ1-2, the full variable domain reads SQTIHQWPATLVQPVGSPLSLECTVEGTSNPNLYWYRQAAGRGLQLLFYSVGIGQISSEVPQNLSASRPQDRQFILSSKKLLLSDSGFYLCAWSPGQGGGYTFGSGTRLTVV.

V and J are TRBV11-2 and TRBJ2-7; the D is unclear. The germline CDR1 and CDR2 sequences are SGHAT and FQNNGV. The CDR3 spans 13 residues. Trimming left V 2 bases short and J 6 bases short, with 11 bases between. The DNA of the CDR3 is TGTGCCAGCAGCTTAAAGGGTTATGGCGAGCAGTACTTC. This codes for CASSLKGYGEQYF.

Worth noting for this clone: Within the sample, other DNA sequences also encode this same CDR3. The chain carries TRBV5-1 and TRBJ1-6; D is perhaps TRBD1 (6 bases). The CDR3 covers 14 residues. Trimming pared 4 bases from V and 10 bases from J, leaving 15 bases between. The germline V gene encodes CDR1 SGHRS and CDR2 YFSETQ. In DNA form, the CDR3 reads TGCGCCAGCAGCCCGGGACAAGGGGGATCACCCCTCCACTTT. It encodes CASSPGQGGSPLHF.

V gene TRBV5-1 combines with J gene TRBJ2-7, with 9 bases identical to TRBD1. V was pared by 3 bases and J by 0 bases, with 4 bases of the junction left unmatched. The CDR3 contains 15 residues. Per the germline V gene, CDR1 is SGHRS and CDR2 is YFSETQ. CDR3 DNA sequence: TGCGCCAGCAGCTGGGGGGACAGGGCCTCCTACGAGCAGTACTTC. It yields the protein CASSWGDRASYEQYF. The variable domain in full, with the rest retrieved from reference TRBV5-1 and TRBJ2-7, is KAGVTQTPRYLIKTRGQQVTLSCSPISGHRSVSWYQQTPGQGLQFLFEYFSETQRNKGNFPGRFSGRQFSNSRSEMNVSTLELGDSALYLCASSWGDRASYEQYFGPGTRLTVT.

This sequence joins TRBV5-1 and TRBJ1-2, with 8 bases identical to TRBD1. V dropped 4 bases and J dropped 2; count of bases not matched to a gene: 10. The CDR3 spans 16 residues. Per germline, CDR1 SGHRS and CDR2 YFSETQ. This chain's CDR3 is CASSLDRAKLNYGYTF. In DNA form, the CDR3 reads TGCGCCAGCAGCCTGGACAGGGCCAAACTCAACTATGGCTACACCTTC.

The chain couples TRBV29-1 to TRBJ2-7; no clear D. Germline V gene data show CDR1 as SQVTM and CDR2 as ANQGSEA. The CDR3 is 13 residues long. Trimming took off 7 bases at V and 0 bases at J, with 13 bases between the two ends. The CDR3 spells CSARIPSSYEQYF. CDR3 DNA sequence: TGCAGCGCCCGAATACCCAGCTCCTACGAGCAGTACTTC.

V is TRBV7-8 and J is TRBJ2-1, with D uncertain. This CDR3 has 13 amino acids. V was trimmed by 1 base and J by 7 bases, leaving 8 bases between them. The germline gives CDR1 SGHVS, CDR2 FQNEAQ. The CDR3 sequence is CASSLGGSNEQFF. Here the CDR3 DNA reads TGTGCCAGCAGCTTAGGAGGAAGTAATGAGCAGTTCTTC.

The gene calls are TRBV6-6 and TRBJ1-2; 9 bases fit TRBD1. From germline, CDR1 is MNHNY and CDR2 SVGAGI (reference sequence). The CDR3 loop spans 12 amino acids. V dropped 7 bases and J dropped 7; count of bases not matched to a gene: 4. CDR3 sequence: CASTRDRAGYTF. CDR3 coding DNA: TGTGCCAGCACCCGGGACAGGGCTGGCTACACCTTC.

This clone is a singleton in its sample. The chain is built from TRBV28 and TRBJ2-7; no definite D call. Germline CDR1 is MDHEN and CDR2 is SYDVKM. With 3 bases removed from V and 1 base from J, the gap between germline ends came to 16 bases. The CDR3 spans 16 residues. CDR3 nucleotide sequence: TGTGCCAGCAGTTTGGCCATCCGAACGAGTTCCTACGAGCAGTACTTC. Its translation is CASSLAIRTSSYEQYF.

The rearrangement joins TRBV7-9 to TRBJ2-1; D perhaps matches TRBD1 (5 bases). The CDR3 has 16 amino acids. Trimming left V 1 base short and J 5 bases short, with 15 bases between. The germline CDR1 and CDR2 sequences are SEHNR and FQNEAQ (reference sequence). CDR3 protein: CASSLGAGPDDNEQFF. The DNA for the CDR3 is TGTGCCAGCAGCTTAGGGGCAGGGCCGGACGACAATGAGCAGTTCTTC.

The J gene is TRBJ2-2, the V gene TRBV11-2; unclear D gene. Germline V lookup: CDR1 SGHAT, CDR2 FQNNGV. The V end lost 1 base, the J end lost 6 bases, and 6 bases lay between the germline ends. CDR3 size: 13 residues. CDR3 coding DNA: TGTGCCAGCAGCTTAGTTAGTCCCGGGGAGCTGTTTTTT. Encoded protein: CASSLVSPGELFF.

Note on this clone: Additional DNA sequences in this sample encode the identical CDR3. The J gene is TRBJ2-6, the V gene TRBV30, with a possible D match to TRBD1 (6 bases). V was trimmed by 2 bases and J by 1 base, leaving 6 bases between them. This CDR3 has 14 amino acids. Germline CDR1 is GTSNPN and CDR2 is SVGIG (reference sequence). This CDR3 reads CAWSTGSGANVLTF. In nucleotides, the CDR3 is TGTGCCTGGAGTACAGGGTCTGGGGCCAACGTCCTGACTTTC. Full variable domain (rest looked up from reference TRBV30 and TRBJ2-6): SQTIHQWPATLVQPVGSPLSLECTVEGTSNPNLYWYRQAAGRGLQLLFYSVGIGQISSEVPQNLSASRPQDRQFILSSKKLLLSDSGFYLCAWSTGSGANVLTFGAGSRLTVL.

The chain links TRBV23-1 to TRBJ2-5, with 7 positions matching TRBD2. TRBV23-1 is recorded as an ORF, its role being uncertain. The junction had 18 bases not matched to a gene; V was cut back by 3 bases and J by 5 bases. The CDR3 extends over 18 amino acids. The CDR3 sequence is CASSHPGRTRRWWETQYF. The CDR3 DNA is TGCGCCAGCAGTCACCCCGGGAGGACCCGGAGATGGTGGGAGACCCAGTACTTC.

This clone has a single count. The CDR3 coding sequence is TGCAGCGGGACTGGACAAACCGGGGAGCTGTTTTTT. Its translation is CSGTGQTGELFF. The chain uses TRBV29-1 and TRBJ2-2; D possibly matches TRBD1 or TRBD2 (5 bases each). CDR3 length equals 12 residues. Germline values: CDR1 SQVTM, CDR2 ANQGSEA. The ends were cut back, 7 bases at V and 5 bases at J, with 11 bases in the middle.

In regard to this clone: Within the sample, other DNA sequences also encode this same CDR3. V and J are TRBV10-1 and TRBJ2-7, with a possible D match to TRBD2 (5 bases). V dropped 3 bases and J dropped 4 bases, with 10 bases sitting between them. Looked up from germline, CDR1 is WNHNN and CDR2 is SYGVQD (reference sequence). This CDR3 comprises 13 residues. The CDR3 coding sequence is TGCGCCAGCAGTGACGGTAGCGCTTACGAGCAGTACTTC. Its translation: CASSDGSAYEQYF.